One TCR beta chain is described in this entry. Repertoires were generated with immunoSEQ multiplex PCR, while TCRdb's copy carries only in-frame clones and drops some. The profile shows about 26,000 clones, around 90% of them singletons. The data stem from a study of blood T cell repertoires in COVID-19. Turning to the study itself: COVID-19 samples collected from the United States, Italy and Spain covered acute and convalescent phases. T cells, B-cell-depleted T cells, or PBMCs supplied cDNA or gDNA.

The germline V gene has CDR1 SGHTA and CDR2 FQGNSA. CDR3 length: 16 amino acids. V shed 1 base and J 5 bases; nucleotides not matched to a gene: 10. The source material was peripheral blood. The source is a man between 65 and 80 years old with acute or convalescent COVID-19. The rearrangement uses TRBV7-2 and TRBJ2-7; 8 bases map to TRBD2. CDR3 nucleotide sequence: TGTGCCAGCAGCTTAGGATTAGCGGGACCGATCGACGAGCAGTACTTC. This translates into CASSLGLAGPIDEQYF.